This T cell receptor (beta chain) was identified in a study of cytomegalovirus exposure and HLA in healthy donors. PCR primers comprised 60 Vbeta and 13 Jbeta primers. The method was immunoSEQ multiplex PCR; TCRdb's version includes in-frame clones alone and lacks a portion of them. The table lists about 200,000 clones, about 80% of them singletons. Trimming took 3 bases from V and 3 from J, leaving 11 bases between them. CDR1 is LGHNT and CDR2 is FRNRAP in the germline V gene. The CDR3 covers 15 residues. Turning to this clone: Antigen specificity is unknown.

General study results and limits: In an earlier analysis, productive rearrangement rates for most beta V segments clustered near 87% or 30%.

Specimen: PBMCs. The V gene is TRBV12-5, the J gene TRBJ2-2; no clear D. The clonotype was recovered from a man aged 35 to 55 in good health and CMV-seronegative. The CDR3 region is CASGFEAVDTGELFF. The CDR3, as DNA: TGTGCTAGTGGTTTTGAGGCAGTAGACACCGGGGAGCTGTTTTTT.